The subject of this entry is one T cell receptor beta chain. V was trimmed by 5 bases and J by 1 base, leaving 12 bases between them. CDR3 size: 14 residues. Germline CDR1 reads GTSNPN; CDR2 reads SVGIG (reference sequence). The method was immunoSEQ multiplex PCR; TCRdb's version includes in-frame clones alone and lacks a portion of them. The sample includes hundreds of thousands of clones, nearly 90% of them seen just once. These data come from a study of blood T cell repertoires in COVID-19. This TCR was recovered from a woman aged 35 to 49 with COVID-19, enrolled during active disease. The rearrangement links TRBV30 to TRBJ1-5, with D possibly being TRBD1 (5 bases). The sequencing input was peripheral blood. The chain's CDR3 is CAWAGGGSNQPQHF. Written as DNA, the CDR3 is TGTGCCTGGGCCGGGGGGGGAAGCAATCAGCCCCAGCATTTT. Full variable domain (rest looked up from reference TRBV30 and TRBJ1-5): SQTIHQWPATLVQPVGSPLSLECTVEGTSNPNLYWYRQAAGRGLQLLFYSVGIGQISSEVPQNLSASRPQDRQFILSSKKLLLSDSGFYLCAWAGGGSNQPQHFGDGTRLSIL.